This entry lists 2 T cell receptor beta chains sequenced from one sample in a study of cytomegalovirus exposure and HLA in healthy donors. PCR employed 60 Vbeta and 13 Jbeta primers. Generated by immunoSEQ multiplex PCR, the TCRdb table keeps only in-frame clones and is missing some. The table shows around 200,000 clones, with over 80% occurring only once. Sequencing input: PBMCs. These receptors originate from a man aged 35 to 55 in good health and CMV-seropositive.

The chain couples TRBV27 to TRBJ1-2, with D possibly matching TRBD1 (6 bases). The V end was cut by 8 bases, the J end by 4 bases, with 14 bases between. The CDR3 loop spans 13 amino acids. Germline V gives CDR1 MNHEY, CDR2 SMNVEV (reference sequence). CDR3 sequence (DNA): TGTGCCAGCGGGGAGGGGGAAGTCTATGGCTACACCTTC. This sequence encodes CASGEGEVYGYTF.

This chain joins TRBV9 and TRBJ2-5; D not certain. CDR3 length: 13 amino acids. V was shortened by 2 bases and J by 5 bases, with 10 bases between the two germline ends. Germline V lookup: CDR1 SGDLS, CDR2 YYNGEE. The CDR3 DNA sequence: TGTGCCAGCAGCGTGGAAGGAGCGGAGACCCAGTACTTC. It yields the protein CASSVEGAETQYF.